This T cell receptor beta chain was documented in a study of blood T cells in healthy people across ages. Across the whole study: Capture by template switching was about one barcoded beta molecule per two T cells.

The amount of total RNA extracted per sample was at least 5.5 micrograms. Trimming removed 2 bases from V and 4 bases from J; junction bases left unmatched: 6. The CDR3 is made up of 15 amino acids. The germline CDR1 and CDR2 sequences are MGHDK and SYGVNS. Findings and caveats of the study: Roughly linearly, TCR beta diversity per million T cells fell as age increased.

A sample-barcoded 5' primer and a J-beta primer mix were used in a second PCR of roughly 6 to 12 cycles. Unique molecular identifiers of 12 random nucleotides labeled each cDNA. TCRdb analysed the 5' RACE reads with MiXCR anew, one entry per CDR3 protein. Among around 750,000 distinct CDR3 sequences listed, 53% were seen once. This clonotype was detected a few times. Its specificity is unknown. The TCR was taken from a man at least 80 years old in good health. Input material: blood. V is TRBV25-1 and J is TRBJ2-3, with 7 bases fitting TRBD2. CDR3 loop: CASSETRGRADTQYF. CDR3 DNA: TGTGCCAGCAGTGAAACTCGAGGGAGGGCAGATACGCAGTATTTT. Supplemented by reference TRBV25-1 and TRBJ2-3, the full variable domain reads EADIYQTPRYLVIGTGKKITLECSQTMGHDKMYWYQQDPGMELHLIHYSYGVNSTEKGDLSSESTVSRIRTEHFPLTLESARPSHTSQYLCASSETRGRADTQYFGPGTRLTVL.